This T cell receptor beta chain originates from a study of T cell responses to AZD1222 COVID-19 vaccine. The study, taken as a whole, reports: In all cases, repertoires were sampled only after the peak T cell response. Breadth and depth of Spike-specific TCRs rose after two AZD1222 doses.

About this clone: Its antigen is undetermined.

The CDR3 contains 13 residues. Trimming took 5 bases from V and 8 from J; bases not matched to a gene: 8. CDR1 is MNHNY, CDR2 SVGAGI, per germline (reference sequence). The data were produced by immunoSEQ multiplex PCR, yet TCRdb's version contains in-frame clones alone and is incomplete. The sample has approximately 100,000 clones; roughly 90% are singletons. J is TRBJ1-2 and V is TRBV6-6; 7 bases agree with TRBD1. This sample comprised peripheral blood, obtained on day 0 of MenACWY control vaccination. This clonotype was sampled from an adult in good health. Here the CDR3 DNA reads TGTGCCAGCAGTGGGACAGCTAATGGCGGCTACACCTTC. It yields the protein CASSGTANGGYTF.